This TCR beta chain is drawn from a study of CD8 T cells in Susac syndrome. With random hexamers, about 0.45 to 1 ug RNA was reverse transcribed. Via MiXCR, TCRdb re-called the immunoSEQ multiplex PCR reads, giving one row per CDR3 protein. The table lists approximately 200,000 distinct CDR3 sequences, approximately 95% of them singletons. The sequenced material came from CD4+ T cells from PBMCs. This receptor was taken from a human donor with multiple sclerosis.

The CDR3 region has the DNA TGTGCCAGCAGTTTATCGACAGCTAACACTGAAGCTTTCTTT. The encoded protein is CASSLSTANTEAFF. The chain employs TRBV12-3 or TRBV12-4 and TRBJ1-1; perhaps TRBD1 as D (5 bases). V lost 2 bases and J lost 2, with 9 bases in between. The CDR3 spans 14 residues.